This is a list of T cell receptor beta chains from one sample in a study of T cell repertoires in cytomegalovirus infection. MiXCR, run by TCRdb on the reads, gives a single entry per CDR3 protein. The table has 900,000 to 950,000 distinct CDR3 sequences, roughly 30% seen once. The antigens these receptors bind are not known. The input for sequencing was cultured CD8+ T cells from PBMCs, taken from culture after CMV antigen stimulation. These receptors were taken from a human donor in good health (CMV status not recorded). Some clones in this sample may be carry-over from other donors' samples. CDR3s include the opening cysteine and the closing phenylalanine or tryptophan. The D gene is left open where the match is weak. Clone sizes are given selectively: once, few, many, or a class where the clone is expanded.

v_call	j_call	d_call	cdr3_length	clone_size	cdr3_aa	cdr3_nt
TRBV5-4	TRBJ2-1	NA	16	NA	CASSYTKHSYPEGEFF	TGTGCCAGCAGCTACACTAAACACTCTTACCCCGAGGGGGAGTTCTTC
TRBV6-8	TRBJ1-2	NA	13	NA	CASRGGQWYGYTF	TGTGCCAGCAGGGGAGGACAGTGGTATGGCTACACCTTC
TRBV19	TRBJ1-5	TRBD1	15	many	CASTPDRGLDQPQHF	TGTGCCAGTACCCCGGACAGGGGGCTGGATCAGCCCCAGCATTTT
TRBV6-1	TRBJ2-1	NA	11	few	CASREARGEFF	TGTGCCAGCAGGGAGGCCAGGGGGGAGTTCTTC
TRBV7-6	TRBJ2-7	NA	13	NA	CASTGTSTYEQYF	TGTGCCAGCACGGGGACTTCAACCTACGAGCAGTACTTC
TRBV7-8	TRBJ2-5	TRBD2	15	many	CASSLSGEQVETQYF	TGTGCCAGCAGCTTAAGCGGGGAACAGGTGGAGACCCAGTACTTC
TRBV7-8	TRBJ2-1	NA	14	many	CASSLAQGYREQFF	TGTGCCAGCAGCTTAGCGCAGGGCTACCGGGAGCAGTTCTTC
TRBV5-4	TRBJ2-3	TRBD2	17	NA	CASRLKTSGGPTDTQYF	TGTGCCAGCAGATTGAAAACTAGCGGGGGGCCAACAGATACGCAGTATTTT
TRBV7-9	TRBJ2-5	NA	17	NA	CASSLDEGRPLQETQYF	TGTGCCAGCAGCTTAGACGAAGGTCGACCCTTACAAGAGACCCAGTACTTC
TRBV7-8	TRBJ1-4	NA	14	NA	CASSFERINEKLFF	TGTGCCAGCAGCTTTGAACGAATTAATGAAAAACTGTTTTTT
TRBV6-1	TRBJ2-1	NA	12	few	CASSERGGQQFF	TGTGCCAGCAGTGAGAGGGGGGGGCAGCAGTTCTTC
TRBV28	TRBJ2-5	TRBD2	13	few	CASSRRGGETQYF	TGTGCCAGCAGCCGACGGGGGGGAGAGACCCAGTACTTC
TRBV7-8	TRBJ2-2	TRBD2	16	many	CASSSTSGGFGGELFF	TGTGCCAGCAGCTCCACTAGCGGGGGGTTTGGCGGGGAGCTGTTTTTT
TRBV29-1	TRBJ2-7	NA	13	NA	CSVDVGTTYEQYF	TGCAGCGTTGACGTCGGCACTACGTACGAGCAGTACTTC
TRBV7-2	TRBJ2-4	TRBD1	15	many	CASSFTGVGKNIQYF	TGTGCCAGCAGCTTTACAGGGGTGGGCAAAAACATTCAGTACTTC
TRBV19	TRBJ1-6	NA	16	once	CASREQGRPVNSPLHF	TGTGCCAGTAGAGAACAGGGCCGCCCTGTTAATTCACCCCTCCACTTT
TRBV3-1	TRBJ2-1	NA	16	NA	CASSPLLLDPHNEQFF	TGTGCCAGCAGCCCCCTATTGTTAGATCCCCACAATGAGCAGTTCTTC
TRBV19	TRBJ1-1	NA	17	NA	CASSLPNRVGGHTEAFF	TGTGCCAGTAGTCTGCCGAACAGGGTCGGAGGGCACACTGAAGCTTTCTTT
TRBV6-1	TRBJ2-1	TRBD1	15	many	CASGKQGETYNEQFF	TGTGCCAGCGGCAAACAGGGGGAGACCTACAATGAGCAGTTCTTC
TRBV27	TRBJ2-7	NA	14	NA	CASSLGSVDYEQYF	TGTGCCAGCAGTTTAGGTAGTGTCGACTACGAGCAGTACTTC
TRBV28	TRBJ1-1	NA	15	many	CASSPGDKRNTEAFF	TGTGCCAGCAGCCCTGGGGACAAAAGAAATACTGAAGCTTTCTTT
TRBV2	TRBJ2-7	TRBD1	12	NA	CAVFRDSYEQYF	TGTGCCGTCTTCCGGGACAGCTACGAGCAGTACTTC
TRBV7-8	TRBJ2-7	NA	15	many	CASSLNVGHSYEQYF	TGTGCCAGCAGCTTAAATGTGGGACACTCCTACGAGCAGTACTTC
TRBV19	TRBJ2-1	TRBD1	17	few	CASSIPPGTGGGNEQFF	TGTGCCAGTAGTATACCCCCCGGGACAGGGGGAGGAAATGAGCAGTTCTTC
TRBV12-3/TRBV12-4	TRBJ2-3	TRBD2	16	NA	CASSPVSGGDADTQYF	TGTGCCAGCAGCCCGGTCAGCGGGGGAGATGCAGATACGCAGTATTTT
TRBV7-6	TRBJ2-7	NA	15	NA	CASSLQQGQAYEQYF	TGTGCCAGCAGCTTACAACAGGGCCAGGCTTACGAGCAGTACTTC
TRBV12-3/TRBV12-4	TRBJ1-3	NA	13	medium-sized	CATVSVSGNTIYF	TGTGCCACCGTTTCAGTCTCTGGAAACACCATATATTTT
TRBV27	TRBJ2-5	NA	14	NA	CASSFIDDQETQYF	TGTGCCAGCAGTTTTATCGACGATCAAGAGACCCAGTACTTC
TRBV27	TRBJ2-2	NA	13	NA	CASSLVWSGELFF	TGTGCCAGCAGTTTAGTCTGGTCCGGGGAGCTGTTTTTT